The 27 T cell receptor beta chains below all came from one sample that was sequenced in a study of tumor and adjacent non-tumor tissue in lung cancer. Three rounds of nested PCR, following a modified ARM-PCR protocol, produced the TCRbeta library. Via MiXCR, TCRdb re-called the multiplex PCR reads, giving one row per CDR3 protein. The table has around 66,000 distinct CDR3 sequences, 73% seen once. RNA was extracted from bulk tissue without any cell sorting. The sample taken for sequencing was lung tumor tissue. The receptor source for this set is a man in his 60s with non-small cell lung cancer.

Remarks on this clonotype: A much larger clone differs from this one at a single base, so this may be a read error. The chain links TRBV28 to TRBJ2-7, with TRBD1 identical over 10 bases. CDR1 and CDR2 from the germline V gene are MDHEN and SYDVKM. The CDR3 sequence is 15 residues long. The CDR3 loop reads CASSGPGTGVYVQYF. The CDR3 DNA reads TGTGCCAGCAGTGGCCCCGGGACAGGGGTCTACGTGCAGTACTTC.

A word on this clonotype: Because the CDR3 is missing its conserved closing phenylalanine or tryptophan, this is likely a read error. This rearrangement joins TRBV5-4 to TRBJ2-7, with D uncertain. This CDR3 has 13 residues. Germline V gives CDR1 SGHNT, CDR2 YYREEE (reference sequence). Trimming pared 0 bases from V and 9 bases from J, leaving 13 bases between. In DNA, the CDR3 is TGTGCCAGCAGCTTGGAGCTAGGCCACGTGCAGTACTTA. Its protein product is CASSLELGHVQYL.

Worth noting for this clonotype: Relative to the germline gene, one junction end is altered; a read error may explain this. The chain joins TRBV10-3 to TRBJ2-6; TRBD2 matches at 15 bases. There are 20 residues in the CDR3. Germline CDR1 is ENHRY and CDR2 is SYGVKD. The CDR3 coding sequence is TGTGCCATCAGTGAACATGGGACTAGCGGGAGGAACTATGGGGCCAACGTCCTGAGTTTT. Protein: CAISEHGTSGRNYGANVLSF.

This clonotype occurred a few times. This chain links TRBV20-1 with TRBJ2-7, with 7 bases lining up with TRBD2. The trim removed 7 bases at V and 3 bases at J, leaving 24 bases unmatched. The CDR3 has 18 amino acids. The germline V gene encodes CDR1 DFQATT and CDR2 SNEGSKA (reference sequence). The CDR3 spells CSVSAGLVGGPDHYEQYF. DNA for the CDR3: TGCAGTGTTAGCGCCGGACTAGTGGGAGGGCCGGATCACTACGAGCAGTACTTC.

This clonotype appeared a few times. The chain recombines TRBV30 with TRBJ2-3; a possible D gene is TRBD2 (5 bases). Germline V gene lookup returns CDR1 GTSNPN and CDR2 SVGIG (reference sequence). With 0 bases removed from V and 1 base from J, the gap between germline ends came to 5 bases. The CDR3 runs 13 residues. CDR3 residues: CAWSVGGTDTQYF. For the CDR3, the DNA is TGTGCCTGGAGTGTCGGGGGCACAGATACGCAGTATTTT.

This clonotype was counted only a few times. Compared with germline, one end of the junction differs, possibly owing to a read error. The genes are TRBV7-8 and TRBJ2-1; D is unclear. CDR1 is SGHVS and CDR2 is FQNEAQ in the germline V gene. The CDR3 has 14 residues. This chain's CDR3 is CASSTNRAYNEPLF. In DNA, the CDR3 is TGTGCCAGCAGCACGAACAGAGCCTACAATGAGCCGCTCTTC.

With respect to this clonotype: Mismatch with germline at one junction end may stem from a read error. The chain recombines TRBV10-3 with TRBJ2-5; D is perhaps TRBD1 or TRBD2 (6 bases each). Germline-derived CDR1 and CDR2 are ENHRY and SYGVKD. CDR3 size: 12 residues. CDR3 nucleotide sequence: TGTGCCATCAATGAGAGGGGGGAGTCCCAGTACTTC. Its translation: CAINERGESQYF.

Sample share makes this clonotype medium-sized. The chain employs TRBV20-1 and TRBJ1-2; D ambiguous. The CDR3 runs 13 residues. Germline CDR1 DFQATT, CDR2 SNEGSKA (reference sequence). V was clipped by 5 bases and J by 4 bases, with 14 bases between them. The CDR3 reads CSAEGASRYGYTF. CDR3 nucleotides: TGCAGTGCTGAGGGAGCCTCCCGCTATGGCTACACCTTC.

Concerning this clonotype: One base away lies a much larger clone, so this may be a sequencing read error. The chain combines TRBV19 with TRBJ2-3, with 7 bases fitting TRBD2. J was trimmed by 4 bases and V by 10 bases; bases with no gene match: 5. CDR3 length equals 12 residues. Germline V CDR1 and CDR2: LNHDA, SQIVND (reference sequence). The CDR3 loop reads CATGGVPDTQYF. In DNA form, the CDR3 reads TGTGCCACTGGGGGGGTCCCAGATACGCAGTATTTT. The variable domain in full, completed from reference TRBV19 and TRBJ2-3, reads DGGITQSPKYLFRKEGQNVTLSCEQNLNHDAMYWYRQDPGQGLRLIYYSQIVNDFQKGDIAEGYSVSREKKESFPLTVTSAQKNPTAFYLCATGGVPDTQYFGPGTRLTVL.

About this clonotype: One end of the junction varies from germline; a read error may be responsible. V and J are TRBV6-2 or TRBV6-3 and TRBJ2-7, with 8 bases that match TRBD1. This CDR3 comprises 16 residues. CDR1 is MNHEY and CDR2 is SVGEGT in the germline V gene. DNA of the CDR3: TGTGTCAGCGGTTATGGGACAGGTTTCAGCTCCTACAAGCAGTACTTC. Residues: CVSGYGTGFSSYKQYF.

About this clonotype itself: Given a much more abundant clone one base away, this may be a read error. The chain carries TRBV30 and TRBJ1-5; TRBD1 is a possible D gene (6 bases). This CDR3 has 16 amino acids. CDR1 is GTSNPN and CDR2 is SVGIG in the germline V gene (reference sequence). CDR3 sequence reads: CAWSVRGRTVNQPQNF. The CDR3 nucleotides are TGTGCCTGGAGTGTAAGAGGTCGGACAGTCAATCAGCCCCAGAATTTT.

A word on this clonotype: An end of the junction differs from the germline gene, which may be a read error. The chain employs TRBV6-5 and TRBJ1-1; D is undetermined. CDR3 size: 14 residues. The V gene's germline CDR1 is MNHEY and CDR2 SVGAGI. The CDR3 DNA follows: TGTGCCAACAGACGAGGAGGGATAAACACTGAAGCTTCCTTT. It is translated as CANRRGGINTEASF.

On this clonotype itself: Germline and junction disagree at one end, which may indicate a read error. This chain links TRBV6-6 with TRBJ2-3; the match to TRBD1 covers 9 bases. Germline lookup yields CDR1 MNHNY and CDR2 SVGAGI (reference sequence). There are 12 residues in the CDR3. The CDR3 reads CTSTYRGLTQYF. The CDR3 DNA reads as TGTACCAGCACTTACAGGGGGCTTACGCAGTATTTT.

With regard to this clonotype: Germline is not matched at one junction end, which may reflect a read error. This chain joins TRBV29-1 and TRBJ1-1; no clear D. Looked up from germline, CDR1 is SQVTM and CDR2 is ANQGSEA. This CDR3 comprises 12 residues. CDR3 in amino acids: CSVEKLENEALF. The CDR3 DNA reads TGCAGCGTTGAAAAACTGGAAAATGAAGCTTTATTT.

With respect to this clonotype: The conserved phenylalanine or tryptophan is not found at the CDR3 terminus, so this likely reflects a read error. The chain recombines TRBV20-1 with TRBJ2-4; D may be TRBD1 or TRBD2 (6 bases each). Germline V CDR1 and CDR2: DFQATT, SNEGSKA (reference sequence). The CDR3 runs 19 residues. The CDR3 is CSAGGVASFQRGAKNIQYV. CDR3 sequence (DNA): TGCAGTGCTGGCGGAGTGGCTAGCTTCCAAAGGGGGGCCAAAAACATACAGTACGTC.

As regards this clonotype: This clone may be a read error of a much larger clone one base away. V is TRBV5-6 and J is TRBJ1-6; D ambiguous. Germline CDR1 is SGHDT and CDR2 is YYEEEE. The CDR3 has 12 residues. Trimming shortened V by 5 bases and J by 9 bases, and 9 bases separated the two germline ends. The CDR3 region is CASRVVISPLHF. The CDR3 DNA reads TGTGCCAGCAGAGTGGTTATTTCACCCCTCCACTTT.

A word on this clonotype: The CDR3 ends on some other residue instead of the conserved phenylalanine or tryptophan, so this is likely a read error. The rearrangement joins TRBV10-3 to TRBJ2-6; TRBD2 might be the D (6 bases). The V gene's germline CDR1 is ENHRY and CDR2 SYGVKD. V lost 3 bases and J lost 0, with 21 bases in between. The CDR3 contains 20 residues. Here the CDR3 reads CAISEHGISRRDSGANVLTL. DNA for the CDR3: TGTGCCATCAGTGAACATGGGATTAGCCGGAGGGACTCTGGGGCCAACGTCCTGACTCTT.

The rearrangement links TRBV20-1 to TRBJ2-1; D is uncertain. The CDR3 length is 16 residues. V lost 7 bases, J lost 0 bases, and 19 bases lay in between. Germline V gives CDR1 DFQATT, CDR2 SNEGSKA (reference sequence). DNA for the CDR3: TGCAGTGTTAGGCGTGGAGCCTCGAGCTCCTACAATGAGCAGTTCTTC. It specifies CSVRRGASSSYNEQFF.

A word on this clonotype: At one boundary the junction diverges from the germline segment, which might be a read error. The rearrangement uses TRBV5-4 and TRBJ1-4, with D possibly being TRBD1 (5 bases). Germline-derived CDR1 and CDR2 are SGHNT and YYREEE (reference sequence). The CDR3 consists of 15 residues. The CDR3 protein is CASSFSGDGNGKLIF. The CDR3 DNA sequence: TGTGCCAGCAGCTTTTCGGGGGACGGAAATGGAAAACTGATTTTT.

Comment on this clonotype: Just one base apart from a much larger clone, this may be a read error. This chain uses TRBV6-2 or TRBV6-3 with TRBJ1-1, with a weak D call TRBD1 (6 bases). This CDR3 contains 12 residues. The V gene lost 5 bases and the J gene lost 7 bases, with 11 bases spanning the gap. Germline V CDR1 and CDR2: MNHEY, SVGEGT. Here the CDR3 reads CASSTGMNEAFF. In nucleotides, the CDR3 is TGTGCCAGCAGTACAGGGATGAATGAAGCTTTCTTT.

This clonotype was seen only once. The V call is TRBV6-1, the J call TRBJ2-7; the match to TRBD2 covers 10 bases. Germline loops: CDR1 MNHNS, CDR2 SASEGT. CDR3 length equals 14 residues. V was clipped by 8 bases and J by 0 bases; unmatched bases: 4. CDR3 coding DNA: TGTGCCAGCGGGGGACTAGCGCACTCCTACGAGCAGTACTTC. Its protein product is CASGGLAHSYEQYF.

A word on this clonotype: At one end, the junction sequence differs from germline, possibly due to a read error. J is TRBJ1-3 and V is TRBV29-1, with no clear D. The CDR3 runs to 14 residues. Germline V gene sequence: CDR1 SQVTM, CDR2 ANQGSEA. The DNA for the CDR3 is TGCAGCATTACCGTCGTAACCTCTGGAGACACCATATATTTT. It is translated as CSITVVTSGDTIYF.

The chain recombines TRBV2 with TRBJ2-2, with D maybe TRBD2 (6 bases). This CDR3 region has 13 residues. CDR1 is SNHLY, CDR2 FYNNEI, per germline. V lost 4 bases and J lost 4, with 7 bases in between. The CDR3 bases are TGTGCCAGCAGTGTGGGGGGCACCGGGGAGCTGTTTTTT. It specifies CASSVGGTGELFF.

About this clonotype: This may be a read error: a much more frequent sequence differs by one nucleotide. This CDR3 reads CVSRSTGELFF. In nucleotides, the CDR3 is TGTGTCAGCAGGTCCACCGGGGAGCTGTTTTTT. This chain uses TRBV28 with TRBJ2-2, with D hard to call. From germline, CDR1 is MDHEN and CDR2 SYDVKM. The length of the CDR3 is 11 residues. Drawing the rest from reference TRBV28 and TRBJ2-2, the complete variable domain is DVKVTQSSRYLVKRTGEKVFLECVQDMDHENMFWYRQDPGLGLRLIYFSYDVKMKEKGDIPEGYSVSREKKERFSLILESASTNQTSMYLCVSRSTGELFFGEGSRLTVL.

This chain connects TRBV29-1 to TRBJ2-7; D unresolved. This CDR3 has 15 residues. Germline V gene lookup returns CDR1 SQVTM and CDR2 ANQGSEA. CDR3 DNA sequence: TGCAGTAACGACCCAGATCAAAGACTTGGTAACGAGCAGTACTTC. It translates to CSNDPDQRLGNEQYF.

This clonotype was seen more than once but under ten times. CDR3 DNA: TGTGCCAGCTGCGAATCTCTTGCCCATGAGCAGTTCTTC. Its translation is CASCESLAHEQFF. The chain has TRBV6-4 and TRBJ2-1; unclear D gene. Trimming pared 8 bases from V and 8 bases from J, leaving 16 bases between. The CDR3 is made up of 13 amino acids. Germline V gene sequence: CDR1 MRHNA, CDR2 SNTAGT.

A note on this clonotype: The junction departs from germline at one end; a sequencing error may be responsible. The chain combines TRBV29-1 with TRBJ1-2; no clear D. Germline V lookup: CDR1 SQVTM, CDR2 ANQGSEA. The CDR3 length is 12 residues. The CDR3 loop reads CSVDWEGYGYAF. The CDR3, as DNA: TGCAGCGTCGACTGGGAGGGTTATGGCTACGCCTTC.